A single sample gave rise to the 11 T cell receptor beta chains below, sequenced in a study of T cell responses to AZD1222 COVID-19 vaccine. Method: immunoSEQ multiplex PCR; TCRdb's copy keeps in-frame clones and lacks some. The table shows around 150,000 clones, with 90% to 95% occurring only once. Sequencing used peripheral blood, obtained 28 days after the second AZD1222 dose. These receptors came from an adult who received the AZD1222 COVID-19 vaccine.

V and J are TRBV5-1 and TRBJ2-1; no definite D call. The CDR3 sequence is 13 residues long. Trimming shortened V by 0 bases and J by 7 bases, and 8 bases separated the two germline ends. Germline CDR1 SGHRS, CDR2 YFSETQ. In nucleotides, the CDR3 is TGCGCCAGCAGCTTGGCGGCCGCGAATGAGCAGTTCTTC. Its protein product is CASSLAAANEQFF.

The chain joins TRBV12-3 or TRBV12-4 to TRBJ2-1; D remains unclear. The CDR3 runs to 12 residues. Deletions cut 5 bases from V and 10 bases from J, with 12 bases between. As DNA, the CDR3 is TGTGCCAGCAGTACCTGGGAACGCGAGCAGTTCTTC. It specifies CASSTWEREQFF.

The chain uses TRBV7-3 and TRBJ2-1; possibly TRBD2 for D (7 bases). With 5 bases removed from V and 8 bases from J, the gap between germline ends came to 22 bases. Germline V gene sequence: CDR1 SGHTA, CDR2 FQGTGA. This CDR3 spans 16 amino acids. Here the CDR3 reads CASSPRGGRPGHEQFF. The CDR3 DNA reads as TGTGCCAGCAGCCCAAGGGGGGGGCGCCCAGGTCATGAGCAGTTCTTC.

The rearrangement uses TRBV24-1 and TRBJ1-5; TRBD1 aligns across 11 bases. The junction had 7 bases not matched to a gene; V was cut back by 9 bases and J by 4 bases. The CDR3 sequence is 15 residues long. The germline V gene encodes CDR1 KGHDR and CDR2 SFDVKD. The CDR3 nucleotides are TGTGCCACCGTTACAGGGACAGGGGGAAATCAGCCCCAGCATTTT. Protein: CATVTGTGGNQPQHF.

This clone has only one observation. V and J are TRBV4-2 and TRBJ1-5; 10 bases match TRBD1. There are 21 residues in the CDR3. With V trimmed by 1 base and J by 0 bases, 15 bases remained unmatched. Per germline, CDR1 LGHNA and CDR2 YNFKEQ. The CDR3 bases are TGTGCCAGCAGCCAAGTCTCCGGGTCGGGACAGGGGCAATATAGCAATCAGCCCCAGCATTTT. This encodes CASSQVSGSGQGQYSNQPQHF.

The V and J genes are TRBV14 and TRBJ1-4; no definite D call. Germline V CDR1 and CDR2: SGHDN, FVKESK. The CDR3 is 13 amino acids. The V end was cut by 1 base, the J end by 11 bases, with 11 bases between. Here the CDR3 reads CASSQVLAKKLFF. CDR3 DNA: TGTGCCAGCAGCCAAGTTTTGGCCAAGAAACTGTTTTTT.

The rearrangement uses TRBV6-6 and TRBJ1-1, with unresolved D. CDR3 length: 13 residues. With 7 bases removed from V and 1 base from J, the gap between germline ends came to 10 bases. CDR1 and CDR2 (germline): MNHNY, SVGAGI (reference sequence). CDR3 bases: TGTGCCAGCACCCCGACGGCGAACACTGAAGCTTTCTTT. Translation gives CASTPTANTEAFF.

The J gene is TRBJ1-2, the V gene TRBV6-4; TRBD1 aligns across 9 bases. CDR3 length: 17 amino acids. Looked up from germline, CDR1 is MRHNA and CDR2 is SNTAGT. Unmatched junction bases numbered 9, after V lost 0 bases and J lost 4 bases. CDR3 sequence reads: CASSDSFTDRGIYGYTF. DNA for the CDR3: TGTGCCAGCAGTGACTCCTTCACGGACAGGGGAATCTATGGCTACACCTTC.

This chain links TRBV4-3 with TRBJ1-1, with D hard to call. Germline assignment: CDR1 LGHNA and CDR2 YSLEER. V shed 0 bases and J shed 0 bases, with 11 bases lying between them. This CDR3 has 16 amino acids. This CDR3 is CASSQEAGPMNTEAFF. In DNA form, the CDR3 reads TGCGCCAGCAGCCAAGAGGCAGGCCCCATGAACACTGAAGCTTTCTTT.

This chain connects TRBV19 to TRBJ1-1, with no clear D. V was clipped by 5 bases and J by 1 base, with 14 bases between them. Germline CDR1 reads LNHDA; CDR2 reads SQIVND (reference sequence). This CDR3 contains 15 residues. This CDR3 is CASSLLRRQNTEAFF. As DNA, the CDR3 is TGTGCCAGTAGTTTGTTGAGGCGACAGAACACTGAAGCTTTCTTT.

The chain uses TRBV7-2 and TRBJ1-2; 8 bases are a match to TRBD1. V shed 2 bases, J shed 6 bases, and the junction held 11 bases outside the gene matches. Germline assignment: CDR1 SGHTA and CDR2 FQGNSA. The CDR3 consists of 16 residues. CDR3 DNA sequence: TGTGCCAGCAGCTTACAGGGGGCCATCGATGGGGATGGCTACACCTTC. This translates into CASSLQGAIDGDGYTF.